Following are 32 T cell receptor beta chains from one sample sequenced in a study of blood T cells in healthy people across ages. It was with a sample-barcoded 5' primer and a J-beta primer mix that a second PCR of about 6 to 12 cycles was run. MiXCR was run by TCRdb on the 5' RACE reads, yielding one entry per CDR3 protein. The table shows about 970,000 distinct CDR3 sequences, with 45% to 60% occurring only once. The sequencing sample was made of blood. All receptors derive from a woman aged 55-69 years in good health.

In nucleotides, the CDR3 is TGCGCCAGCAGTCAATTGGCCGGGGGATCAGCTGAAGCTTTCTTT. Its protein is CASSQLAGGSAEAFF. J is TRBJ1-1 and V is TRBV5-1; D perhaps matches TRBD1 (5 bases). This CDR3 comprises 15 residues. Looked up from germline, CDR1 is SGHRS and CDR2 is YFSETQ. V shed 5 bases and J shed 6 bases, with 20 bases lying between them.

The V gene is TRBV20-1, the J gene TRBJ2-4; 7 nucleotides align to TRBD2. The end of the DNA is better explained by TRBJ2-7, so the J call may be wrong. Germline lookup yields CDR1 DFQATT and CDR2 SNEGSKA (reference sequence). The CDR3 has 15 residues. CDR3 sequence: CSASGTNAGMYEQYF. The CDR3, as DNA: TGCAGTGCTAGTGGGACTAATGCGGGAATGTACGAGCAGTACTTC.

The chain has TRBV20-1 and TRBJ2-3; tentatively, D is TRBD2 (6 bases). Deletions cut 8 bases from V and 2 bases from J, with 20 bases between. Germline V gene sequence: CDR1 DFQATT, CDR2 SNEGSKA (reference sequence). There are 15 residues in the CDR3. DNA of the CDR3: TGCAGTAGCGATCCAGCGGGCAAGTCCACAGATACGCAGTATTTT. Translated: CSSDPAGKSTDTQYF.

This sequence joins TRBV13 and TRBJ2-3; 12 bases line up with TRBD2. CDR3 size: 17 residues. Germline loops: CDR1 PRHDT, CDR2 FYEKMQ (reference sequence). The junction had 10 bases not matched to a gene; V was cut back by 5 bases and J by 4 bases. The CDR3 loop reads CASSLRLAGDIADTQYF. DNA of the CDR3: TGTGCCAGCAGCCTAAGACTAGCGGGGGATATTGCAGATACGCAGTATTTT. Based on the CDR3 plus reference TRBV13 and TRBJ2-3, the full variable domain is AAGVIQSPRHLIKEKRETATLKCYPIPRHDTVYWYQQGPGQDPQFLISFYEKMQSDKGSIPDRFSAQQFSDYHSELNMSSLELGDSALYFCASSLRLAGDIADTQYFGPGTRLTVL.

The chain joins TRBV20-1 to TRBJ2-3; D ambiguous. Germline V CDR1 and CDR2: DFQATT, SNEGSKA (reference sequence). This CDR3 is 12 amino acids long. V was trimmed by 2 bases and J by 6 bases, leaving 9 bases between them. In DNA form, the CDR3 reads TGCAGTGCTAGAAAGCCCGAGGATACGCAGTATTTT. This translates into CSARKPEDTQYF.

The rearrangement uses TRBV18 and TRBJ2-4; D gene uncertain. The J call is in doubt because the DNA end fits TRBJ2-7 better. Per the germline V gene, CDR1 is KGHSH and CDR2 is LQKENI. The CDR3 is made up of 12 amino acids. The CDR3 DNA sequence: TGTGCCAGCTCACAGGCAGGACGCGAGCAGTACTTC. Encoded protein: CASSQAGREQYF.

This clonotype was seen a handful of times. The chain carries TRBV7-9 and TRBJ2-5; maybe TRBD1 (6 bases). The CDR3 spans 15 residues. Per germline, CDR1 SEHNR and CDR2 FQNEAQ (reference sequence). V was shortened by 2 bases and J by 2 bases, with 12 bases between the two germline ends. The CDR3 reads CASSLRRTEQETQYF. For the CDR3, the DNA is TGTGCCAGCAGCTTACGGCGGACAGAACAAGAGACCCAGTACTTC.

This clonotype was observed once. This sequence joins TRBV12-3 or TRBV12-4 and TRBJ1-1; D not certain. The CDR3 spans 14 residues. Between the trimmed V and J ends, which lost 8 bases and 0 bases, there was a span of 13 bases. In DNA form, the CDR3 reads TGTGCCAGCCGCACTCATTTTATGAACACTGAAGCTTTCTTT. It is translated as CASRTHFMNTEAFF.

V gene TRBV28 combines with J gene TRBJ2-4; 14 bases line up with TRBD2. V lost 5 bases, J lost 9 bases, and 6 bases stayed unmatched. Germline CDR1 and CDR2: MDHEN and SYDVKM. This CDR3 comprises 15 residues. The CDR3 is CASSRLAGGTVIQYF. Here the CDR3 DNA reads TGTGCCAGCAGTCGACTAGCGGGAGGGACGGTCATTCAGTACTTC.

This clonotype was detected many times. The V and J genes are TRBV7-9 and TRBJ2-3; D remains unclear. The V gene lost 1 base and the J gene lost 1 base, with 9 bases spanning the gap. CDR1 is SEHNR and CDR2 is FQNEAQ in the germline V gene (reference sequence). The CDR3 loop spans 15 amino acids. CDR3 in amino acids: CASSLGSYGTDTQYF. CDR3 sequence (DNA): TGTGCCAGCAGCTTAGGGAGTTACGGCACAGATACGCAGTATTTT. The full variable domain, with the rest looked up from reference TRBV7-9 and TRBJ2-3, is DTGVSQNPRHKITKRGQNVTFRCDPISEHNRLYWYRQTLGQGPEFLTYFQNEAQLEKSRLLSDRFSAERPKGSFSTLEIQRTEQGDSAMYLCASSLGSYGTDTQYFGPGTRLTVL.

As concerns this clonotype: This may be a read error, as it is one base from a much larger clone. This chain uses TRBV5-1 with TRBJ2-5; D not resolved. This CDR3 is 15 amino acids long. Per the germline V gene, CDR1 is SGHRS and CDR2 is YFSETQ. The CDR3 sequence: CASTAFGRKEEAQYF. Here the CDR3 DNA reads TGCGCCAGCACCGCCTTTGGGCGGAAGGAAGAGGCCCAGTACTTC.

This clonotype was found once. This chain links TRBV20-1 with TRBJ2-3, with TRBD1 identical over 8 bases. The CDR3 length is 15 residues. Losses at the gene ends were 5 bases for V and 6 bases for J; bases not matched to a gene: 13. The germline gives CDR1 DFQATT, CDR2 SNEGSKA (reference sequence). CDR3 nucleotides: TGCAGTGCTGGACACCCGGGACAGGCCGAGGATACGCAGTATTTT. This codes for CSAGHPGQAEDTQYF.

This clonotype occurred a few times. The chain joins TRBV7-2 to TRBJ1-2, with D maybe TRBD1 (6 bases). In germline, CDR1 is SGHTA, CDR2 FQGNSA. The CDR3 totals 14 residues. The V and J ends lost 1 base and 7 bases respectively, with 13 bases between them. CDR3 residues: CASSLGPGGSGYTF. The CDR3 DNA reads TGTGCCAGCAGCTTAGGGCCTGGGGGCAGTGGCTACACCTTC.

This clonotype has a count of ten or more. The chain couples TRBV12-3 or TRBV12-4 to TRBJ2-7; D call uncertain. The CDR3 spans 12 residues. Trimming left V 7 bases short and J 2 bases short, with 9 bases between. CDR3 loop: CASTDRPYEQYF. Written as DNA, the CDR3 is TGTGCCAGCACGGATAGACCCTACGAGCAGTACTTC.

The J gene is TRBJ2-1, the V gene TRBV5-1; D possibly corresponds to TRBD2 (6 bases). V was pared by 6 bases and J by 5 bases, with 15 bases between. CDR3 length: 14 residues. Germline loops: CDR1 SGHRS, CDR2 YFSETQ. CDR3 coding DNA: TGCGCCAGCAAGGAGGGTAGCGCAAACAATGAGCAGTTCTTC. Encoded protein: CASKEGSANNEQFF.

This clonotype showed up just once. The V call is TRBV12-3 or TRBV12-4, the J call TRBJ1-2; TRBD1 matches 7 bases. The CDR3 runs 18 residues. Trimming removed 4 bases from V and 8 bases from J; junction bases left unmatched: 22. In DNA form, the CDR3 reads TGTGCCAGCAGTTCCTCTCTTGGGAGACCGAGACAGGGTTCCGGCTACACCTTC. Encoded protein: CASSSSLGRPRQGSGYTF.

The gene calls are TRBV28 and TRBJ2-2; no reliable D call. The CDR3 has 12 residues. The V end lost 6 bases, the J end lost 7 bases, and 9 bases lay between the germline ends. Germline CDR1 is MDHEN and CDR2 is SYDVKM. The CDR3 loop is CASRVRVGELFF. The CDR3 DNA follows: TGTGCCAGCAGAGTCCGGGTCGGGGAGCTGTTTTTT.

V gene TRBV5-1 combines with J gene TRBJ2-5; D not certain. Trimming took 0 bases from V and 0 from J, leaving 12 bases between them. CDR3 length: 16 residues. The V gene's germline CDR1 is SGHRS and CDR2 YFSETQ. CDR3 DNA sequence: TGCGCCAGCAGCTTGGGCGTCTACCGGGACCAAGAGACCCAGTACTTC. This codes for CASSLGVYRDQETQYF.

The V call is TRBV27, the J call TRBJ1-2; TRBD1 matches at 7 bases. The V segment lost 2 bases and the J segment 3 bases; nucleotides outside the gene matches: 3. The CDR3 contains 14 residues. Germline CDR1 MNHEY, CDR2 SMNVEV (reference sequence). DNA for the CDR3: TGTGCCAGCAGTTTAATACAGGGGCACTATGGCTACACCTTC. It yields the protein CASSLIQGHYGYTF.

V gene TRBV29-1 combines with J gene TRBJ2-5, with D unresolved. Germline CDR1 is SQVTM and CDR2 is ANQGSEA. CDR3 length equals 14 residues. Trimming took off 4 bases at V and 10 bases at J, with 22 bases between the two ends. The CDR3 region is CSVGLPHMPVGQYF. The CDR3 region has the DNA TGCAGCGTTGGTCTCCCTCACATGCCAGTGGGCCAGTACTTC.

This clonotype was picked up a small number of times. V usage is TRBV27 and J usage is TRBJ1-5, with TRBD1 matching over 7 bases. Germline CDR1 MNHEY, CDR2 SMNVEV (reference sequence). V dropped 5 bases and J dropped 9; count of bases not matched to a gene: 13. The CDR3 sequence is 15 residues long. The CDR3 sequence: CASSKTGKGRWPQHF. In nucleotides, the CDR3 is TGTGCCAGCAGTAAGACAGGGAAGGGGAGGTGGCCCCAGCATTTT.

This rearrangement joins TRBV7-2 to TRBJ2-5, with D uncertain. Trimming left V 2 bases short and J 11 bases short, with 15 bases between. Germline V gene lookup returns CDR1 SGHTA and CDR2 FQGNSA. The CDR3 spans 13 residues. Written as DNA, the CDR3 is TGTGCCAGCAGCTTACGCAGTTACAATGAGCAGTACTTC. It yields the protein CASSLRSYNEQYF.

This rearrangement joins TRBV11-2 to TRBJ2-3; 10 bases map to TRBD2. CDR3 length: 17 residues. Germline loops: CDR1 SGHAT, CDR2 FQNNGV. The junction had 5 bases not matched to a gene; V was cut back by 2 bases and J by 0 bases. The DNA for the CDR3 is TGTGCCAGCAGCTTAAAGCGGGAGGGCCAAAGCACAGATACGCAGTATTTT. It is translated as CASSLKREGQSTDTQYF.

This clonotype was seen at least ten times. This chain joins TRBV11-1 and TRBJ2-7; D gene ambiguous. The CDR3 consists of 11 residues. Trimming stripped 4 bases from V and 3 bases from J, with 4 bases between. Germline loops: CDR1 SGHAT, CDR2 FQDESV (reference sequence). The CDR3 is CASSSIYEQYF. The CDR3 nucleotides are TGTGCCAGCAGCTCCATCTACGAGCAGTACTTC.

Only a few counts were recorded for this clonotype. The CDR3 coding sequence is TGCAGCGTTTTAGGTCCGGAGCAGTTCTTC. Protein product: CSVLGPEQFF. The J gene is TRBJ2-1, the V gene TRBV29-1; D is unclear. Germline CDR1 SQVTM, CDR2 ANQGSEA. The V end lost 5 bases, the J end lost 10 bases, and 9 bases lay between the germline ends. The CDR3 is made up of 10 amino acids.

The rearrangement links TRBV9 to TRBJ2-1; 12 bases agree with TRBD2. Germline CDR1 reads SGDLS; CDR2 reads YYNGEE. This CDR3 is 20 amino acids long. The trim removed 0 bases at V and 3 bases at J, leaving 13 bases unmatched. This chain's CDR3 is CASSVGVGLAGPKLYNEQFF. The CDR3 DNA sequence: TGTGCCAGCAGCGTAGGGGTGGGACTAGCGGGCCCGAAGCTCTACAATGAGCAGTTCTTC.

The CDR3 sequence is CASLKGLAGFSTDTQYF. Here the CDR3 DNA reads TGTGCCAGCCTCAAGGGGCTAGCGGGGTTTAGCACAGATACGCAGTATTTT. The gene calls are TRBV21-1 and TRBJ2-3; TRBD2, the D gene given by the table, was not confirmed from the DNA. TRBV21-1 counts as a pseudogene. The CDR3 has 17 amino acids.

This sequence joins TRBV2 and TRBJ2-4; no reliable D call. The end of the DNA fits TRBJ2-7 better, so the J call may be wrong. Looked up from germline, CDR1 is SNHLY and CDR2 is FYNNEI. This CDR3 is built from 14 residues. For the CDR3, the DNA is TGTGCCAGCAGTGAAGCGCTTCAGAACTACGAGCAGTACTTC. Translation gives CASSEALQNYEQYF.

The CDR3 region is CATSTRRGGSYNEQYF. For the CDR3, the DNA is TGTGCCACCAGCACGCGACGGGGGGGCTCCTACAATGAGCAGTACTTC. The J gene is TRBJ2-1, the V gene TRBV15, with 8 positions matching TRBD2. The closer fit of TRBJ2-7 to the DNA end suggests the J call may be wrong. The CDR3 loop spans 16 amino acids. Germline assignment: CDR1 LNHNV and CDR2 YYDKDF (reference sequence).

This clonotype appeared a few times. The gene calls are TRBV10-3 and TRBJ2-7; 7 nucleotides line up with TRBD2. Germline lookup yields CDR1 ENHRY and CDR2 SYGVKD. The CDR3 length is 15 residues. V shed 4 bases, J shed 2 bases, and the junction held 8 bases outside the gene matches. CDR3 nucleotides: TGTGCCATCAGTGGGGGTGGGACTACAACCTACGAGCAGTACTTC. Amino acids: CAISGGGTTTYEQYF.

The CDR3 region is CASSALAGVSQEQYF. The CDR3 DNA reads TGTGCCAGCAGTGCCCTAGCGGGAGTTTCGCAGGAGCAGTACTTC. V usage is TRBV28 and J usage is TRBJ2-5, with TRBD2 identical over 10 bases. Germline-derived CDR1 and CDR2 are MDHEN and SYDVKM. Trimming removed 5 bases from V and 11 bases from J; junction bases left unmatched: 14. There are 15 residues in the CDR3.

This clonotype was picked up a small number of times. This sequence joins TRBV7-2 and TRBJ2-1; a weak D match, TRBD1 (5 bases). The germline V and J ends were trimmed by 9 bases and 5 bases, with 14 bases remaining between them. CDR3 length equals 13 residues. Germline V CDR1 and CDR2: SGHTA, FQGNSA. CDR3 DNA sequence: TGTGCCAGTTCGGTCCAGGGCAACAATGAGCAGTTCTTC. It specifies CASSVQGNNEQFF.